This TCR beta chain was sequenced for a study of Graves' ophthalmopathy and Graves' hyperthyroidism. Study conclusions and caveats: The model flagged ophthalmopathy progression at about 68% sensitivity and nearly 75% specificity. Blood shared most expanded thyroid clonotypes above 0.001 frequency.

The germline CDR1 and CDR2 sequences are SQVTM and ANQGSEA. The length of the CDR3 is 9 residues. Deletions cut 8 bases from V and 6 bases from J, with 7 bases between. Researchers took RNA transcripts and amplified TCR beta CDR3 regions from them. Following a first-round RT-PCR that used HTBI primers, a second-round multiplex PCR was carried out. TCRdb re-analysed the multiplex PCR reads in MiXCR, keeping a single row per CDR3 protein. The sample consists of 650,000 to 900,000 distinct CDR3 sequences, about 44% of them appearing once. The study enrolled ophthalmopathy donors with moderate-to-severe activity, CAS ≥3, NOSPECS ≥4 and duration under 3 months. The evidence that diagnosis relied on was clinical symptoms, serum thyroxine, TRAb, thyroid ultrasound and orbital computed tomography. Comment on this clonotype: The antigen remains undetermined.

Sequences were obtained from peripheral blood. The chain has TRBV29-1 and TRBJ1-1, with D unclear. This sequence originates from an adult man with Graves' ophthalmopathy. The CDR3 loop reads CSSFPEAFF. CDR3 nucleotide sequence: TGCAGCTCCTTCCCTGAAGCTTTCTTT.